The rows below give T cell receptor beta chains drawn from one sample of a study of cytomegalovirus exposure and HLA in healthy donors. Sequencing used immunoSEQ multiplex PCR; TCRdb keeps in-frame clones, though not all of them. The sample lists some 99,000 clones, roughly 69% occurring once. The sample comprised PBMCs. The receptors were gathered from a woman aged 70-85 years in good health and CMV-seropositive. Each CDR3 is given with its conserved first and last residue. The D gene is left open where the match is weak. Not all rows give a size; the values are once, few, many and, for expanded clones, a class.

clone size: .
V gene: TRBV5-5
J gene: TRBJ1-1
D gene: .
CDR3 DNA: TGTGCCAGCAGCCGTAACAAAATGAACACTGAAGCTTTCTTT
CDR3 protein: CASSRNKMNTEAFF

clone size: .
V gene: TRBV7-2
J gene: TRBJ2-7
D gene: TRBD2
CDR3 DNA: TGTGCCAGCAAAGGGGCTAGCGGATACGAGCAGTACTTC
CDR3 protein: CASKGASGYEQYF

clone size: .
V gene: TRBV2
J gene: TRBJ2-5
D gene: TRBD1
CDR3 DNA: TGTGCCAGCAGTGAAGGGGACAGGGGTTACTTC
CDR3 protein: CASSEGDRGYF

clone size: .
V gene: TRBV4-2
J gene: TRBJ2-5
D gene: .
CDR3 DNA: TGTGCCAGCAGCCAAGACAGGGCCCAAGAGACCCAGTACTTC
CDR3 protein: CASSQDRAQETQYF

clone size: .
V gene: TRBV5-1
J gene: TRBJ2-3
D gene: TRBD2
CDR3 DNA: TGCGCCAGCAGCTTGAGGGCGGGGGTACTCACAGATACGCAGTATTTT
CDR3 protein: CASSLRAGVLTDTQYF

clone size: few
V gene: TRBV6-5
J gene: TRBJ1-4
D gene: .
CDR3 DNA: TGTGCCAGCACGGGGGGGGGCGCGGGTGAAAAACTGTTTTTT
CDR3 protein: CASTGGGAGEKLFF

clone size: .
V gene: TRBV4-1
J gene: TRBJ2-6
D gene: TRBD1
CDR3 DNA: TGCGCCAGCAGCCAAGCGTGGGGTGGACAGGGCCTCCTCTCTGGGGCCAACGTCCTGACTTTC
CDR3 protein: CASSQAWGGQGLLSGANVLTF

clone size: .
V gene: TRBV9
J gene: TRBJ2-3
D gene: TRBD1
CDR3 DNA: TGTGCCAGCAGCTTCTACGAAGGACAGGGAGCCGATACGCAGTATTTT
CDR3 protein: CASSFYEGQGADTQYF

clone size: .
V gene: TRBV30
J gene: TRBJ1-5
D gene: .
CDR3 DNA: TGTGCCTGGAGTGGGGCAAATAGCAATCAGCCCCAGCATTTT
CDR3 protein: CAWSGANSNQPQHF

clone size: .
V gene: TRBV10-3
J gene: TRBJ1-1
D gene: .
CDR3 DNA: TGTGCCATCAGTGTGCCCGCGGGTGAAGCTTTCTTT
CDR3 protein: CAISVPAGEAFF

clone size: .
V gene: TRBV7-3
J gene: TRBJ1-6
D gene: TRBD1
CDR3 DNA: TGTGCCAGCAGCTCGACAGGGTATAATTCACCCCTCCACTTT
CDR3 protein: CASSSTGYNSPLHF

clone size: .
V gene: TRBV10-1
J gene: TRBJ1-1
D gene: TRBD1
CDR3 DNA: TGCGCCAGCAGTGGAGGACAGGGAGAAGCTTTCTTT
CDR3 protein: CASSGGQGEAFF

clone size: .
V gene: TRBV10-3
J gene: TRBJ1-1
D gene: TRBD1
CDR3 DNA: TGTGCCATCAGTGAATCAGGAGGGGGCCGCTTGTGGGTGGACACTGAAGCTTTCTTT
CDR3 protein: CAISESGGGRLWVDTEAFF

clone size: few
V gene: TRBV30
J gene: TRBJ1-2
D gene: TRBD1
CDR3 DNA: TGTGCCTGGAGCCGGGACAGCTGGGGCTACACCTTC
CDR3 protein: CAWSRDSWGYTF

clone size: few
V gene: TRBV18
J gene: TRBJ1-6
D gene: .
CDR3 DNA: TGTGCCAGCTCACCACCTCTTCGGGGAGCCAATTCACCCCTCCACTTT
CDR3 protein: CASSPPLRGANSPLHF

clone size: few
V gene: TRBV6-5
J gene: TRBJ1-2
D gene: TRBD1
CDR3 DNA: TGTGCCAGCGGAGGACAGGGCTCCCTCTATGGCTACACCTTC
CDR3 protein: CASGGQGSLYGYTF

clone size: .
V gene: TRBV30
J gene: TRBJ2-5
D gene: TRBD2
CDR3 DNA: TGTGCCTGGTCCCCGGGACTAGCGGGGACCCAGTACTTC
CDR3 protein: CAWSPGLAGTQYF

clone size: .
V gene: TRBV19
J gene: TRBJ2-7
D gene: .
CDR3 DNA: TGTGCCAGTAGTTCAGGGAACGCGCTAGAGCAGTACTTC
CDR3 protein: CASSSGNALEQYF

clone size: .
V gene: TRBV7-9
J gene: TRBJ2-2
D gene: .
CDR3 DNA: TGTGCTTTGAGGAGGGGGCAGGTCGGGGAGCTGTTTTTT
CDR3 protein: CALRRGQVGELFF

clone size: few
V gene: TRBV7-3
J gene: TRBJ1-2
D gene: TRBD1
CDR3 DNA: TGTGCCAGCAGCGTAGGACAGGGCTATGGCTACACCTTC
CDR3 protein: CASSVGQGYGYTF

clone size: .
V gene: TRBV29-1
J gene: TRBJ1-2
D gene: TRBD1
CDR3 DNA: TGCAGCGCCGAATCAGGGGGGCGAAGCTATGGCTACACCTTC
CDR3 protein: CSAESGGRSYGYTF

clone size: few
V gene: TRBV27
J gene: TRBJ2-3
D gene: .
CDR3 DNA: TGTGCCAGCAGCCGCCGGGAGAAACCAATCATTACGCAGTATTTT
CDR3 protein: CASSRREKPIITQYF

clone size: .
V gene: TRBV6-5
J gene: TRBJ2-3
D gene: .
CDR3 DNA: TGTGCCAGCAGTTACTCGAGGTCCAACGGGGCAGATACGCAGTATTTT
CDR3 protein: CASSYSRSNGADTQYF

clone size: .
V gene: TRBV4-2
J gene: TRBJ2-7
D gene: .
CDR3 DNA: TGTGCCAGCAGCCAATTGGGAGACTACGAGCAGTACTTC
CDR3 protein: CASSQLGDYEQYF

clone size: .
V gene: TRBV19
J gene: TRBJ2-7
D gene: .
CDR3 DNA: TGTGCCAGTAGGGACTTGCCCTACTACGAGCAGTACTTC
CDR3 protein: CASRDLPYYEQYF

clone size: .
V gene: TRBV4-2
J gene: TRBJ1-5
D gene: .
CDR3 DNA: TGTGCCAGCAGCCAAGATTTTAGCAGGGGCAGCAATCAGCCCCAGCATTTT
CDR3 protein: CASSQDFSRGSNQPQHF

clone size: .
V gene: TRBV10-1
J gene: TRBJ1-1
D gene: .
CDR3 DNA: TGCGCCAGCAGTGAGGCGGACAGCGGTGACACTGAAGCTTTCTTT
CDR3 protein: CASSEADSGDTEAFF

clone size: .
V gene: TRBV5-6
J gene: TRBJ1-5
D gene: .
CDR3 DNA: TGTGCCAGCAGCTTCAGGGCAGATAATCAGCCCCAGCATTTT
CDR3 protein: CASSFRADNQPQHF

clone size: .
V gene: TRBV6-5
J gene: TRBJ2-1
D gene: TRBD2
CDR3 DNA: TGTGCCAGCCAACCCGCGGGGGGGCGTTTGAATGAGCAGTTCTTC
CDR3 protein: CASQPAGGRLNEQFF

clone size: .
V gene: TRBV2
J gene: TRBJ1-2
D gene: .
CDR3 DNA: TGTGCCAGCAGGGGAGGACTTCTCTATGGCTACACCTTC
CDR3 protein: CASRGGLLYGYTF

clone size: .
V gene: TRBV7-2
J gene: TRBJ2-7
D gene: TRBD1
CDR3 DNA: TGTGCCAGCAGCCAAGCCGGGACAGTAATCTACGAGCAGTACTTC
CDR3 protein: CASSQAGTVIYEQYF

clone size: once
V gene: TRBV6-5
J gene: TRBJ2-1
D gene: TRBD2
CDR3 DNA: TGTGCCAGCAGCCGGAGGACTAGCGCCTCCAATGAGCAGTTCTTC
CDR3 protein: CASSRRTSASNEQFF

clone size: .
V gene: TRBV7-2
J gene: TRBJ2-5
D gene: .
CDR3 DNA: TGTGCCAGCAAACGGGCGGGGGCGGGAGAGACCCAGTACTTC
CDR3 protein: CASKRAGAGETQYF

clone size: .
V gene: TRBV5-1
J gene: TRBJ1-1
D gene: TRBD1
CDR3 DNA: TGCGCCAGCAGCGCCACCGGGACAGGCCCCTCGAGGGACACTGAAGCTTTCTTT
CDR3 protein: CASSATGTGPSRDTEAFF